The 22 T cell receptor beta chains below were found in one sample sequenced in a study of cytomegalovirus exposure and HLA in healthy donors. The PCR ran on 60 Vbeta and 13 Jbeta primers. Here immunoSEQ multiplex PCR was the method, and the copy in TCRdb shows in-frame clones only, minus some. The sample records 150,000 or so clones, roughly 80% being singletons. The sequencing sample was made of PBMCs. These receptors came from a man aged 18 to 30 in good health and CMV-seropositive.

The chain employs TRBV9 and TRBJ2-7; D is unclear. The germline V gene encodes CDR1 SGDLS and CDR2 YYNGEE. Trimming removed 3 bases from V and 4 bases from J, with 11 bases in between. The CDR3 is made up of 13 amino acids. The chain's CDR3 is CASSAQNEYEQYF. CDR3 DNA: TGTGCCAGCAGCGCCCAGAATGAATACGAGCAGTACTTC.

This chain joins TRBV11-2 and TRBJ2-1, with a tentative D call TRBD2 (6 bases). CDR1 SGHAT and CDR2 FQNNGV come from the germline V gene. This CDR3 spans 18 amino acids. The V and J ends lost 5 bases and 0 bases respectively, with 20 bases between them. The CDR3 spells CASSLRASGGPSYNEQFF. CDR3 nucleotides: TGTGCCAGCAGCCTACGAGCGTCCGGGGGTCCCTCCTACAATGAGCAGTTCTTC.

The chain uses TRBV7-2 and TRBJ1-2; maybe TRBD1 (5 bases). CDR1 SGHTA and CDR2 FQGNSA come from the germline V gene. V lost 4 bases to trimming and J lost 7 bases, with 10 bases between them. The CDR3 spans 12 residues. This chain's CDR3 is CASSWRDGGYTF. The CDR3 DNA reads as TGTGCCAGCAGCTGGAGGGACGGTGGCTACACCTTC.

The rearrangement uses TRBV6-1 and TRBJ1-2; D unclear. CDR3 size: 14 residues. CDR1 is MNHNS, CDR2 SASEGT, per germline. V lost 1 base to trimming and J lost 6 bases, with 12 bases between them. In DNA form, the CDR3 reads TGTGCCAGCAGTGAAGTGAAGAGGGATCATGGCTACACCTTC. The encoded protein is CASSEVKRDHGYTF.

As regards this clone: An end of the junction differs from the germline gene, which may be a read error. The CDR3 spells CASSSLPTGTGYF. In DNA form, the CDR3 reads TGTGCCAGCAGCTCCTTACCTACCGGGACAGGTTATTTT. The chain recombines TRBV7-9 with TRBJ1-4, with 8 positions matching TRBD1. The germline V gene has CDR1 SEHNR and CDR2 FQNEAQ (reference sequence). The CDR3 is 13 residues long.

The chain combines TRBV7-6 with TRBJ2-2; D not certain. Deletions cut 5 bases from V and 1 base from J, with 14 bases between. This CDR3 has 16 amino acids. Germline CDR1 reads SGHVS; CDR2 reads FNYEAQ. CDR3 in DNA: TGTGCCAGCAGCCCGACGCTGACTCTGAACACCGGGGAGCTGTTTTTT. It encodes CASSPTLTLNTGELFF.

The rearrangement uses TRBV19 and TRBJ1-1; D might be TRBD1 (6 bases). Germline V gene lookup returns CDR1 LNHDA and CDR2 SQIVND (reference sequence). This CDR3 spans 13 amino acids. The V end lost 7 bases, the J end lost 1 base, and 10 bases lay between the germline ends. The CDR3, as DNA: TGTGCCAGTAACAGGGTTGGGAACACTGAAGCTTTCTTT. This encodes CASNRVGNTEAFF.

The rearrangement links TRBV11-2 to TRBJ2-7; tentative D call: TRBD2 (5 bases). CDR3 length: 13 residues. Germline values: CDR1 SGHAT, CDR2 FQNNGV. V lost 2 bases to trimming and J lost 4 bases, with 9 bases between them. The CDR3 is CASSLQEDYEQYF. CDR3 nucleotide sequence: TGTGCCAGCAGCTTACAGGAGGATTACGAGCAGTACTTC.

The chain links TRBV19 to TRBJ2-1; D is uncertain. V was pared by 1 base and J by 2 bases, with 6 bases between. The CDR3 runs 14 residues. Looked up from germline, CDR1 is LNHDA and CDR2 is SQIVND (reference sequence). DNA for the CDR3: TGTGCCAGTAGTATAGGGCCAGCCTACAATGAGCAGTTCTTC. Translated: CASSIGPAYNEQFF.

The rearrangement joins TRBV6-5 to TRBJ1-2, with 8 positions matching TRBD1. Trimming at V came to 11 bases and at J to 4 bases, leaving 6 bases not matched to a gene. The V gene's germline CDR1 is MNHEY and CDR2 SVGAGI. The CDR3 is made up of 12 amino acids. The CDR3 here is CASGGQGYGYTF. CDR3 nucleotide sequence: TGTGCCTCCGGTGGACAGGGCTATGGCTACACCTTC.

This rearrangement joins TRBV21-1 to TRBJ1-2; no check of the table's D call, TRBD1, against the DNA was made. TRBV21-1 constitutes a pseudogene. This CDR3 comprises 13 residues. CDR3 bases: TGTGCCAGCAGGACCCAGGGGCCCTTTGGCTACACCTTC. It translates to CASRTQGPFGYTF.

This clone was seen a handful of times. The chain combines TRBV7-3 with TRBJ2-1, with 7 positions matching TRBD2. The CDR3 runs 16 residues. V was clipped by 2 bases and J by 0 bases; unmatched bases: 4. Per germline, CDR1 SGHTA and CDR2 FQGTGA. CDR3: CASSLRGGSSYNEQFF. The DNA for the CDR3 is TGTGCCAGCAGCTTACGGGGCGGGAGCTCCTACAATGAGCAGTTCTTC.

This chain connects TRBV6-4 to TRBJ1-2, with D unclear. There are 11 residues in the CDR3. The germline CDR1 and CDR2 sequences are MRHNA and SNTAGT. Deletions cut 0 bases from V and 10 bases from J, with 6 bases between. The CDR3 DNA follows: TGTGCCAGCAGTGACTCAGTCTACTACACCTTC. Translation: CASSDSVYYTF.

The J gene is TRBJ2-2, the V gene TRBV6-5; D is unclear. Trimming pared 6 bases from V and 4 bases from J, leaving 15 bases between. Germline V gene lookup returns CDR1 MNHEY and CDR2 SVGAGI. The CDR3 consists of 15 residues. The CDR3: CASSSRLAITGELFF. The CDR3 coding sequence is TGTGCCAGCAGCTCTAGACTCGCGATCACCGGGGAGCTGTTTTTT.

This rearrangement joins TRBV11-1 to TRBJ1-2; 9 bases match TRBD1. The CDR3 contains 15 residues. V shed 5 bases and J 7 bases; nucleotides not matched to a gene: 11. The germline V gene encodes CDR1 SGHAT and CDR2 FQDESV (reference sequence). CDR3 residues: CASSPRDRVRLGYTF. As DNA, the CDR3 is TGTGCCAGCAGCCCGCGGGACAGGGTCCGCCTTGGCTACACCTTC.

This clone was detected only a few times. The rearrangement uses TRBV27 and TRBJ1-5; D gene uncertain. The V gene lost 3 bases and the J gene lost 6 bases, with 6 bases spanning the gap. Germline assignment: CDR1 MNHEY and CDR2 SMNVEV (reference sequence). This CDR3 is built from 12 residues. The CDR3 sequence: CASSFSGQPQHF. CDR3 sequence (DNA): TGTGCCAGCAGTTTTTCGGGTCAGCCCCAGCATTTT.

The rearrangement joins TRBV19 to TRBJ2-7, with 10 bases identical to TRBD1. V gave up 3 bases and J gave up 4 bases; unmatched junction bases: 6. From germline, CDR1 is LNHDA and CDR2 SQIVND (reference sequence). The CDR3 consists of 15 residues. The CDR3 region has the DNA TGTGCCAGTAGTATGCGGGACAGGGGTACGTACGAGCAGTACTTC. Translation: CASSMRDRGTYEQYF.

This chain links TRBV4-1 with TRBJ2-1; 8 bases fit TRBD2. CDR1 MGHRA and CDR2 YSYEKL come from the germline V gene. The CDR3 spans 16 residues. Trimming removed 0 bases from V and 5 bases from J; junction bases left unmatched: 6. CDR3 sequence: CASSQDLQRGNNEQFF. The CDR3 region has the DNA TGCGCCAGCAGCCAAGATCTCCAGCGGGGGAACAATGAGCAGTTCTTC.

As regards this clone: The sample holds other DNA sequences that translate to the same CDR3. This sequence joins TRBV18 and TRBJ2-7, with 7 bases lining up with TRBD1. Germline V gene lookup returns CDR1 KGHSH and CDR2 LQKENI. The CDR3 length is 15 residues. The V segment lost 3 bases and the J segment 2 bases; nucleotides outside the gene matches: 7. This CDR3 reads CASSPPGQGAYEQYF. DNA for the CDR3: TGTGCCAGCTCACCTCCCGGGCAGGGGGCCTACGAGCAGTACTTC. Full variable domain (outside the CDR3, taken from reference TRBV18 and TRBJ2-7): NAGVMQNPRHLVRRRGQEARLRCSPMKGHSHVYWYRQLPEEGLKFMVYLQKENIIDESGMPKERFSAEFPKEGPSILRIQQVVRGDSAAYFCASSPPGQGAYEQYFGPGTRLTVT.

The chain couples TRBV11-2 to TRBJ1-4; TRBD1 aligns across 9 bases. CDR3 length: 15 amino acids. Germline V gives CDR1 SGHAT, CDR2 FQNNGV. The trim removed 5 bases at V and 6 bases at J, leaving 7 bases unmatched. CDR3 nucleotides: TGTGCCAGCAGCCCCCCGGGACAGGGAGATGAAAAACTGTTTTTT. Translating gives CASSPPGQGDEKLFF.

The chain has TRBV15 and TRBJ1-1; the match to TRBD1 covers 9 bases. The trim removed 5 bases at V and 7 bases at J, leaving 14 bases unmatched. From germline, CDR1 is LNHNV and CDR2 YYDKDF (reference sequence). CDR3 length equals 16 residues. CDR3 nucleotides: TGTGCCACCAGCGCCCGGTTGGGACAGGGTGGAATTGAAGCTTTCTTT. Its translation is CATSARLGQGGIEAFF.

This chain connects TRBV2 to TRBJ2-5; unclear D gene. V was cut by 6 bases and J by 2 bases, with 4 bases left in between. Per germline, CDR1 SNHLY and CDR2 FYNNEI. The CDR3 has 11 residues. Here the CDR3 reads CASRAQETQYF. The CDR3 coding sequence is TGTGCCAGCAGGGCACAAGAGACCCAGTACTTC. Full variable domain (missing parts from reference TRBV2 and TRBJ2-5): EPEVTQTPSHQVTQMGQEVILRCVPISNHLYFYWYRQILGQKVEFLVSFYNNEISEKSEIFDDQFSVERPDGSNFTLKIRSTKLEDSAMYFCASRAQETQYFGPGTRLLVL.